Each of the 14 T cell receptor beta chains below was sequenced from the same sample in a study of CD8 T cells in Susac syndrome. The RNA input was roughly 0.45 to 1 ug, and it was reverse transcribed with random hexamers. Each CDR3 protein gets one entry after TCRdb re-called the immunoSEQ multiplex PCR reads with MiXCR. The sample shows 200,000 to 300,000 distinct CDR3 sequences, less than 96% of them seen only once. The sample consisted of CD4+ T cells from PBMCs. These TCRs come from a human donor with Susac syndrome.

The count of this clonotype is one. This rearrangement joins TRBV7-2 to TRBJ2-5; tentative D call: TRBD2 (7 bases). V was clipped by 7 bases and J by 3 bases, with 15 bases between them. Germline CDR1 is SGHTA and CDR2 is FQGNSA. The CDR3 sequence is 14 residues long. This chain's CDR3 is CASTRRGGKETQYF. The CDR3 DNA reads TGTGCCAGCACCCGGAGGGGGGGGAAAGAGACCCAGTACTTC.

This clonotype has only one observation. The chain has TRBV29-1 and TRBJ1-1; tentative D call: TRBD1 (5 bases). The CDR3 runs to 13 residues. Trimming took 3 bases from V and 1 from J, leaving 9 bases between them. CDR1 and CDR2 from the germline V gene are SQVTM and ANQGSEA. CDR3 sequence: CSVDRVRNTEAFF. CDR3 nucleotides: TGCAGCGTTGACAGGGTTCGGAACACTGAAGCTTTCTTT.

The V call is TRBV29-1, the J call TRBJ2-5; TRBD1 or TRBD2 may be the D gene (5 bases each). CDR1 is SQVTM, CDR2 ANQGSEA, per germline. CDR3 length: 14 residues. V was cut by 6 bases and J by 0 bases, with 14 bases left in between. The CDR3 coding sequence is TGCAGCGTACTGGGGGTTACTTACCAAGAGACCCAGTACTTC. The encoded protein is CSVLGVTYQETQYF.

CDR3 region: CASSPNLWESTEAFF. CDR3 DNA: TGTGCCAGCAGCCCCAACCTCTGGGAGTCCACTGAAGCTTTCTTT. The chain links TRBV6-5 to TRBJ1-1, with D unresolved. The CDR3 has 15 amino acids. Looked up from germline, CDR1 is MNHEY and CDR2 is SVGAGI. Between the trimmed V and J ends, which lost 6 bases and 4 bases, there was a span of 18 bases.

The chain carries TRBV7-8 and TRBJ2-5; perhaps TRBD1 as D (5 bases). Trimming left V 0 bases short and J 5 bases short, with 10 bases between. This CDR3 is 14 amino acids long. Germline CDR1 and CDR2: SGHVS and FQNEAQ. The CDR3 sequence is CASSLASSGETQYF. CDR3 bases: TGTGCCAGCAGCTTAGCCTCCTCAGGGGAGACCCAGTACTTC.

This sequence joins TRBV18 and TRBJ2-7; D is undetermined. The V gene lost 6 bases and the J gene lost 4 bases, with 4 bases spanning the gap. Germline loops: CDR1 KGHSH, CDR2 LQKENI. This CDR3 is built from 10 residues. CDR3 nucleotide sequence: TGTGCCAGCTCCATTTACGAGCAGTACTTC. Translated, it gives CASSIYEQYF. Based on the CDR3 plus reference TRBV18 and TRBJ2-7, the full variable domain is NAGVMQNPRHLVRRRGQEARLRCSPMKGHSHVYWYRQLPEEGLKFMVYLQKENIIDESGMPKERFSAEFPKEGPSILRIQQVVRGDSAAYFCASSIYEQYFGPGTRLTVT.

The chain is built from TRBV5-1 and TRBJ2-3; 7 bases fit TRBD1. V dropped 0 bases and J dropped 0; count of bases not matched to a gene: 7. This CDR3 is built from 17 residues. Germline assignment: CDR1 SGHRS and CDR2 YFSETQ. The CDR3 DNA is TGCGCCAGCAGCTTGGACCTGGGACAGACTAGCACAGATACGCAGTATTTT. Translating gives CASSLDLGQTSTDTQYF.

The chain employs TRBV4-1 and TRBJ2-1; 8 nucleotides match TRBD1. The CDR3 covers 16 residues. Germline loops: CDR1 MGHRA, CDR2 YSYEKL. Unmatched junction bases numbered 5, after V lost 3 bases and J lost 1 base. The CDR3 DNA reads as TGCGCCAGCAGCCACACTCGGGACAGGTCCTACAATGAGCAGTTCTTC. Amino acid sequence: CASSHTRDRSYNEQFF.

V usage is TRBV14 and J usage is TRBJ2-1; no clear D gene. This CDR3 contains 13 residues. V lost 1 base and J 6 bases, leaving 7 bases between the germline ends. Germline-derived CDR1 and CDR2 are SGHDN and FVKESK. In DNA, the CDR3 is TGTGCCAGCAGCCAAGTAGCCGGCAATGAGCAGTTCTTC. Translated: CASSQVAGNEQFF.

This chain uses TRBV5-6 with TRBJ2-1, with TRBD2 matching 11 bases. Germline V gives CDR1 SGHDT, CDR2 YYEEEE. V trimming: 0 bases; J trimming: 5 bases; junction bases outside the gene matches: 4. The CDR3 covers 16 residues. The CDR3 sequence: CASSLAAGLADNEQFF. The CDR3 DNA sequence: TGTGCCAGCAGCTTGGCCGCGGGACTAGCGGACAATGAGCAGTTCTTC.

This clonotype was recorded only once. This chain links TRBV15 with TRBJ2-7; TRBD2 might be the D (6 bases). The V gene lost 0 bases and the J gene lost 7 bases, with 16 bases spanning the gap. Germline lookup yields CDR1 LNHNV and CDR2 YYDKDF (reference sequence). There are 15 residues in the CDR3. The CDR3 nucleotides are TGTGCCACCAGCAGAGATTTAGGGACTTCGTCGGAGCAGTACTTC. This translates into CATSRDLGTSSEQYF. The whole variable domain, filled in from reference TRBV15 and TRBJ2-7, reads DAMVIQNPRYQVTQFGKPVTLSCSQTLNHNVMYWYQQKSSQAPKLLFHYYDKDFNNEADTPDNFQSRRPNTSFCFLDIRSPGLGDTAMYLCATSRDLGTSSEQYFGPGTRLTVT.

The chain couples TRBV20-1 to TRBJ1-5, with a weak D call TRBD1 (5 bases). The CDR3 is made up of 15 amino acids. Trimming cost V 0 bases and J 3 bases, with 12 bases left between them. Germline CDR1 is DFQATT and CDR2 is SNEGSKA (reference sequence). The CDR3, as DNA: TGCAGTGCTAGAGAAGCGGGACGGAACAATCAGCCCCAGCATTTT. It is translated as CSAREAGRNNQPQHF.

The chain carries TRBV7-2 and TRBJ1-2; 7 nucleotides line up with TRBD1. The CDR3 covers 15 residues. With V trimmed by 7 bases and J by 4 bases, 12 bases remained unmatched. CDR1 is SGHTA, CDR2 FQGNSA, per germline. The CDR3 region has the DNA TGTGCCAGCACCCTGACAAGGGGGCAGTTCTATGGCTACACCTTC. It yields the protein CASTLTRGQFYGYTF.

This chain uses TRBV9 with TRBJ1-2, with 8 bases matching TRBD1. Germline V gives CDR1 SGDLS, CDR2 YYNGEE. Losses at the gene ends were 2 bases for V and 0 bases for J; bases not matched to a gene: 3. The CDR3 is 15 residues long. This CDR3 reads CASSVQGATNYGYTF. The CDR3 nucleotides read TGTGCCAGCAGCGTCCAGGGGGCGACTAACTATGGCTACACCTTC. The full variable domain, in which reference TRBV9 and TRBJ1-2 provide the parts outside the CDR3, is DSGVTQTPKHLITATGQRVTLRCSPRSGDLSVYWYQQSLDQGLQFLIQYYNGEERAKGNILERFSAQQFPDLHSELNLSSLELGDSALYFCASSVQGATNYGYTFGSGTRLTVV.